Listed below are T cell receptor beta chains from one sample, sequenced in a study of blood T cell repertoires in COVID-19. Assay: immunoSEQ multiplex PCR; the TCRdb copy retains only in-frame clones and omits some. The sample yields about 280,000 clones, roughly 85% seen once. Sequencing was performed on peripheral blood. The receptors originated from a woman aged 25 to 39 with active or convalescent COVID-19. Each CDR3 is given with its conserved first and last residue. D genes are given only for firm matches. Expanded clones are given a class, and other clones once, few, many or no size at all.

TRBV5-4,15,TRBJ2-5,NA,TRBD2,CASSRRLAGEETQYF,TGTGCCAGCAGCCGCCGGCTAGCGGGGGAAGAGACCCAGTACTTC
TRBV7-9,16,TRBJ1-3,once,TRBD1,CASSSDRGSSGNTIYF,TGTGCCAGCAGTTCGGACAGGGGGAGCTCTGGAAACACCATATATTTT
TRBV4-1,16,TRBJ1-1,few,NA,CASSQSKQGFDTEAFF,TGCGCCAGCAGCCAATCAAAACAGGGATTCGACACTGAAGCTTTCTTT
TRBV6-5,15,TRBJ2-5,NA,TRBD2,CASSYRGGGRETQYF,TGTGCCAGCAGTTACCGAGGCGGGGGGAGGGAGACCCAGTACTTC
TRBV3-1/TRBV3-2,16,TRBJ1-3,NA,TRBD1,CASSPRTGGYGNTIYF,TGTGCCAGCAGCCCAAGGACAGGGGGCTACGGAAACACCATATATTTT
TRBV27,14,TRBJ2-1,NA,TRBD1,CASSLGQGYNEQFF,TGTGCCAGCAGTTTGGGACAGGGGTACAATGAGCAGTTCTTC
TRBV28,14,TRBJ2-4,NA,NA,CASSRGVGRNIQYF,TGTGCCAGCAGTCGCGGGGTCGGCAGAAACATTCAGTACTTC
TRBV6-5,14,TRBJ2-5,NA,TRBD2,CASSVGTTKETQYF,TGTGCCAGCAGCGTGGGGACTACCAAAGAGACCCAGTACTTC
TRBV13,14,TRBJ2-7,NA,NA,CASRFSGSAYEQYF,TGTGCCAGCAGGTTTAGCGGCTCTGCCTACGAGCAGTACTTC
TRBV3-1/TRBV3-2,15,TRBJ2-7,NA,NA,CASSLLSAGIHEQYF,TGTGCCAGCAGCCTCCTCTCCGCAGGGATCCACGAGCAGTACTTC
TRBV7-6,16,TRBJ2-5,few,TRBD2,CASSESLAGAGQTQYF,TGTGCCAGCAGCGAGTCCCTAGCGGGGGCAGGGCAGACCCAGTACTTC
TRBV9,13,TRBJ1-4,once,NA,CASQLSPNEKLFF,TGTGCCAGTCAGTTGTCCCCTAATGAAAAACTGTTTTTT
TRBV19,16,TRBJ1-4,NA,NA,CASSFHGQTNREKLFF,TGTGCCAGTAGTTTCCACGGACAGACAAACCGTGAAAAACTGTTTTTT
TRBV3-1/TRBV3-2,12,TRBJ2-7,NA,NA,CASSQGRDEQYF,TGTGCCAGCAGCCAAGGTCGAGACGAGCAGTACTTC
TRBV9,15,TRBJ1-3,NA,NA,CASSVSGISGNTIYF,TGTGCCAGCAGCGTCTCAGGAATCTCTGGAAACACCATATATTTT
TRBV2,13,TRBJ1-1,NA,NA,CAKPGHQNTEAFF,TGTGCCAAACCGGGACACCAGAACACTGAAGCTTTCTTT
TRBV25-1,13,TRBJ1-2,NA,TRBD1,CASRDRGDYGYTF,TGTGCCAGCAGGGACAGGGGGGACTATGGCTACACCTTC
TRBV7-2,15,TRBJ1-3,NA,TRBD1,CASSSRDREGNTIYF,TGTGCCAGCAGCTCCCGGGACAGGGAGGGAAACACCATATATTTT
TRBV9,17,TRBJ1-2,NA,TRBD1,CASSQPQSGTEYYGYTF,TGTGCCAGCAGCCAACCCCAATCCGGGACAGAGTATTATGGCTACACCTTC
TRBV6-6,14,TRBJ1-1,NA,NA,CASSYSRAWAEAFF,TGTGCCAGCAGTTACTCGAGGGCCTGGGCTGAAGCTTTCTTT
TRBV2,13,TRBJ2-6,NA,NA,CASRLSGANVLTF,TGTGCCAGCCGTCTCTCTGGGGCCAACGTCCTGACTTTC
TRBV30,13,TRBJ2-2,NA,NA,CAWNRQNTGELFF,TGTGCCTGGAATAGACAGAACACCGGGGAGCTGTTTTTT
TRBV28,17,TRBJ2-7,NA,TRBD2,CASSFSSGGHRSYEQYF,TGTGCCAGCAGTTTCTCTAGCGGGGGGCATAGGTCCTACGAGCAGTACTTC
TRBV6-5,15,TRBJ1-2,NA,TRBD1,CASSYSDRATGGYTF,TGTGCCAGCAGTTACTCGGACAGGGCCACCGGTGGCTACACCTTC
TRBV6-2/TRBV6-3,14,TRBJ2-3,NA,NA,CASSYSLDQGTQYF,TGTGCCAGCAGTTACTCGCTAGATCAGGGTACGCAGTATTTT
TRBV11-3,16,TRBJ1-6,NA,TRBD1,CASGMTGDDYNSPLHF,TGTGCCAGCGGTATGACAGGGGACGACTATAATTCACCCCTCCACTTT
TRBV2,15,TRBJ2-3,NA,TRBD1,CASRADRGKTDTQYF,TGTGCCAGCAGGGCGGACAGGGGTAAAACAGATACGCAGTATTTT
TRBV7-2,17,TRBJ2-3,NA,TRBD2,CASSFKASGASTDTQYF,TGTGCCAGCAGCTTTAAGGCTAGCGGGGCTAGCACAGATACGCAGTATTTT
TRBV10-3,18,TRBJ1-5,NA,NA,CAISESGGAGGGNQPQHF,TGTGCCATCAGTGAGTCGGGGGGGGCAGGTGGAGGCAATCAGCCCCAGCATTTT
TRBV24-1,17,TRBJ1-2,once,NA,CATSDSRRGPANYGYTF,TGTGCCACCAGTGATTCCCGGCGGGGGCCAGCTAACTATGGCTACACCTTC
TRBV7-2,16,TRBJ1-6,NA,TRBD1,CASSLSLGGANSPLHF,TGTGCCAGCAGCTTATCTTTAGGGGGCGCAAATTCACCCCTCCACTTT
TRBV19,14,TRBJ2-7,few,NA,CASSISVWDTEQYF,TGTGCCAGTAGTATTTCAGTGTGGGACACCGAGCAGTACTTC
TRBV15,14,TRBJ2-7,NA,NA,CATSSQDSRYEQYF,TGTGCCACCAGCAGCCAGGACAGCCGATACGAGCAGTACTTC
TRBV20-1,15,TRBJ2-3,NA,TRBD2,CSASIQRGESDTQYF,TGCAGTGCTAGTATCCAGCGGGGGGAGTCAGATACGCAGTATTTT
TRBV27,13,TRBJ1-1,NA,NA,CASSWAAAGEAFF,TGTGCCAGCAGTTGGGCGGCCGCGGGGGAAGCTTTCTTT
TRBV6-2/TRBV6-3,15,TRBJ2-7,NA,TRBD1,CASSYDNRGSYEQYF,TGTGCCAGCAGTTACGATAACAGGGGGTCCTACGAGCAGTACTTC
TRBV6-5,14,TRBJ1-2,NA,TRBD1,CASSSTTGDYGYTF,TGTGCCAGCAGTTCCACGACAGGGGACTATGGCTACACCTTC
TRBV4-3,13,TRBJ2-2,NA,NA,CASSQDSTGELFF,TGCGCCAGCAGCCAAGACAGCACCGGGGAGCTGTTTTTT
TRBV24-1,15,TRBJ2-2,NA,NA,CATSDSQVRTGELFF,TGTGCCACCAGTGATTCCCAGGTTAGGACCGGGGAGCTGTTTTTT
TRBV12-5,13,TRBJ1-2,NA,NA,CASATDRGYGYTF,TGTGCTAGTGCCACTGACAGAGGATATGGCTACACCTTC
TRBV7-3,14,TRBJ1-1,NA,NA,CASSRLGGHTEAFF,TGTGCCAGCAGCCGGCTGGGAGGGCACACTGAAGCTTTCTTT
TRBV6-2/TRBV6-3,15,TRBJ1-5,NA,NA,CASSYLGGEDQPQHF,TGTGCCAGCAGTTACCTTGGGGGGGAGGATCAGCCCCAGCATTTT
TRBV6-6,16,TRBJ1-2,NA,NA,CASSHRTQGGGHGYTF,TGTGCCAGCAGTCATCGGACTCAGGGAGGGGGACATGGCTACACCTTC
TRBV12-3/TRBV12-4,13,TRBJ2-7,NA,NA,CASSLLGDYEQYF,TGTGCCAGCAGTCTCCTAGGGGACTACGAGCAGTACTTC
TRBV9,16,TRBJ2-1,NA,TRBD2,CASSDRTSGVIGEQFF,TGTGCCAGCAGCGACCGGACTAGCGGGGTAATAGGTGAGCAGTTCTTC
TRBV27,14,TRBJ1-6,NA,NA,CASKGSGPYSPLHF,TGTGCCAGCAAGGGGTCAGGACCATACTCACCCCTCCACTTT